This T cell receptor beta chain originates from a study of cytomegalovirus exposure and HLA in healthy donors. The study ran its PCR with 60 Vbeta and 13 Jbeta primers. This table comes from immunoSEQ multiplex PCR, and its TCRdb copy is limited to in-frame clones, with some not included. The sample contains under 200,000 clones, around 80% of which appear only once. Study-level findings and limits: Upon later analysis, TCR association rates were observed to vary by HLA locus, being highest for DRB1 and lowest for HLA-C. An analysis done earlier found most TCR beta V segments productive about 87% or about 30% of the time.

Germline loops: CDR1 MDHEN, CDR2 SYDVKM. CDR3 size: 16 residues. V lost 2 bases and J 0 bases, leaving 11 bases between the germline ends. This clone was observed a handful of times. Its target is unknown. The specimen was PBMCs. This clonotype was obtained from a girl between 10 and 17 years old in good health and CMV-seropositive. This chain joins TRBV28 and TRBJ1-3, with D uncertain. Written as DNA, the CDR3 is TGTGCCAGCAGTTTACAGGTCTCATCCTCTGGAAACACCATATATTTT. Its protein is CASSLQVSSSGNTIYF.